The 5 T cell receptor beta chains given below trace back to one sample, sequenced in a study of T cells in Graves' hyperthyroidism and ophthalmopathy. The TCR beta CDR3 regions underwent amplification using RNA transcripts as the source. First-round RT-PCR of the TCR CDR3 relied on the HTBI primer set. TCRdb passed the multiplex PCR reads through MiXCR, listing each CDR3 protein once. The data show about 500,000 distinct CDR3 sequences, 14% seen once. The specimen was blood. These receptor sequences come from a woman aged 18-29 years with Graves' hyperthyroidism.

This clonotype was seen ten or more times. V gene TRBV27 combines with J gene TRBJ2-7; 9 nucleotides align to TRBD1. The CDR3 spans 21 residues. Germline lookup yields CDR1 MNHEY and CDR2 SMNVEV (reference sequence). J was trimmed by 5 bases and V by 6 bases; bases with no gene match: 29. As DNA, the CDR3 is TGTGCCAGCAGCCGGAATAGTTTACGCGACGGACAGGGGCGACGCCAGGACGAGCAGTACTTC. Its protein product is CASSRNSLRDGQGRRQDEQYF.

This clonotype was detected many times. The chain carries TRBV2 and TRBJ1-5; D may be TRBD1 (5 bases). V gave up 3 bases and J gave up 5 bases, with 11 bases separating them. Germline V CDR1 and CDR2: SNHLY, FYNNEI. There are 14 residues in the CDR3. This chain's CDR3 is CASSDQGTHQPQHF. Here the CDR3 DNA reads TGTGCCAGCAGTGATCAGGGTACTCATCAGCCCCAGCATTTT. The full variable domain, rest sourced from reference TRBV2 and TRBJ1-5, is EPEVTQTPSHQVTQMGQEVILRCVPISNHLYFYWYRQILGQKVEFLVSFYNNEISEKSEIFDDQFSVERPDGSNFTLKIRSTKLEDSAMYFCASSDQGTHQPQHFGDGTRLSIL.

In the case of this clonotype: With a much larger clone just one base away, this may be a read error. The chain is built from TRBV19 and TRBJ1-1; D uncertain. There are 17 residues in the CDR3. The germline CDR1 and CDR2 sequences are LNHDA and SQIVND (reference sequence). Deletions cut 4 bases from V and 4 bases from J, with 22 bases between. The chain's CDR3 is CASSTAPSTVLSTEAFF. Here the CDR3 DNA reads TGTGCCAGTAGTACCGCCCCTTCGACGGTTCTGAGCACTGAAGCTTTCTTT. The full variable domain, with the rest looked up from reference TRBV19 and TRBJ1-1, is DGGITQSPKYLFRKEGQNVTLSCEQNLNHDAMYWYRQDPGQGLRLIYYSQIVNDFQKGDIAEGYSVSREKKESFPLTVTSAQKNPTAFYLCASSTAPSTVLSTEAFFGQGTRLTVV.

The rearrangement links TRBV2 to TRBJ2-4; D remains unclear. The CDR3 is 12 amino acids. Germline loops: CDR1 SNHLY, CDR2 FYNNEI. Trimming removed 6 bases at V and 1 base at J, with 4 bases between. CDR3 in amino acids: CASSWAKNIQYF. CDR3 coding DNA: TGTGCCAGCAGCTGGGCCAAAAACATTCAGTACTTC.

This clonotype has at least ten counts. The chain links TRBV7-9 to TRBJ2-1; D perhaps matches TRBD2 (6 bases). In germline, CDR1 is SEHNR, CDR2 FQNEAQ (reference sequence). The length of the CDR3 is 11 residues. V was pared by 6 bases and J by 8 bases, with 8 bases between. The CDR3 nucleotides read TGTGCCAGCAGGGGCGGGGATGAGCAGTTCTTC. It encodes CASRGGDEQFF.